This T cell receptor (beta chain) is drawn from a study of T-cell memory formation after mild COVID-19. This CDR3 contains 16 residues. Trimming left V 3 bases short and J 2 bases short, with 13 bases between. The V gene's germline CDR1 is MRHNA and CDR2 SNTAGT. This clonotype has just a few counts. One entry per CDR3 protein results from TCRdb running MiXCR on the 5' RACE reads. Among almost 350,000 distinct CDR3 sequences listed, approximately 22% were seen once. The source of this sequence is a man aged 18 to 35 who had mild COVID-19 (a few samples of this study predate the infection). Cell type and time point are not known. The sequencing sample was made of PBMCs or a T cell subset sorted from them (not recorded which). The chain uses TRBV6-4 and TRBJ2-2; the D gene is possibly TRBD1 (6 bases). DNA for the CDR3: TGTGCCAGCAGTGAGATCTGGGGACAAAACACCGGGGAGCTGTTTTTT. Translation gives CASSEIWGQNTGELFF.